This T cell receptor beta chain was sequenced for a study of long-term antiretroviral therapy in people with HIV. The wider study: About a decade before 2015, the earliest samples were taken when ART was typically delayed.

Remarks on this clone: Antigen: not known.

With 0 bases removed from V and 6 bases from J, the gap between germline ends came to 13 bases. Germline V lookup: CDR1 SGDLS, CDR2 YYNGEE. The CDR3 covers 14 residues. Version v3.0 of the immunoSEQ assay ran at survey level. Repertoires were generated with immunoSEQ multiplex PCR, while TCRdb's copy carries only in-frame clones and drops some. The sample carries 48,000 or so clones, approximately 79% recorded once. Findings and caveats of the study: Blood, drawn from 2004 to 2017, may reflect older ART regimens.

The rearrangement links TRBV9 to TRBJ2-7, with a weak D call TRBD1 (5 bases). The sample was unsorted PBMCs, taken 0.8 years after starting antiretroviral therapy. The receptor's source is a woman aged 18-30 years with HIV. The CDR3 here is CASSVARTPREQYF. The CDR3 region has the DNA TGTGCCAGCAGCGTAGCTAGGACACCCCGCGAGCAGTACTTC. The entire variable domain, with the rest obtained from reference TRBV9 and TRBJ2-7, is as follows: DSGVTQTPKHLITATGQRVTLRCSPRSGDLSVYWYQQSLDQGLQFLIQYYNGEERAKGNILERFSAQQFPDLHSELNLSSLELGDSALYFCASSVARTPREQYFGPGTRLTVT.